Listed below are T cell receptor beta chains from one sample, sequenced in a study of T cell changes during pregnancy in multiple sclerosis. Assay: immunoSEQ multiplex PCR; the TCRdb copy retains only in-frame clones and omits some. The table shows about 76,000 clones, with roughly 94% occurring only once. Sequenced material: peripheral blood, taken in the third trimester of pregnancy. All receptors come from a female donor with multiple sclerosis, enrolled in a pregnancy study. The CDR3 runs from the conserved cysteine through the conserved F or W. Clone size is given for some rows only: seen once, a few or many times, or a class if the clone is expanded.

V gene	J gene	clone size	CDR3 protein
TRBV7-2	TRBJ2-5	.	CASSARRTSETRFQETQYF
TRBV14	TRBJ2-7	once	CASSPLGGGRAYEQYF
TRBV18	TRBJ2-3	.	CASSPLPSGDTQYF
TRBV9	TRBJ1-5	once	CASSAQGFSNQPQHF
TRBV1	TRBJ1-5	.	CTSSQARQGEIGNQPQHF
TRBV15	TRBJ1-1	.	CATSIRDRGTEAFF
TRBV10-3	TRBJ1-1	once	CAIRWTGNTEAFF
TRBV7-9	TRBJ2-2	.	CASSFWPKVATAGELFF
TRBV6-4	TRBJ1-1	.	CASSQGRDTEAFF
TRBV2	TRBJ2-3	.	CASRPDRGLSDTQYF
TRBV19	TRBJ2-7	.	CASSVGQGYEQYF
TRBV27	TRBJ2-5	.	CASVFTGGLETQYF
TRBV5-6	TRBJ2-7	.	CASSRTGTGLLSYEQYF
TRBV5-1	TRBJ1-1	.	CASSLGTGRNTEAFF
TRBV6-5	TRBJ2-7	once	CASSPTGGLDEQYF
TRBV4-1	TRBJ1-2	.	CASSQVSGGGYTF
TRBV14	TRBJ2-4	.	CASSQDLGDIQYF
TRBV11-2	TRBJ2-7	.	CASSFRTGSNEQYF
TRBV5-6	TRBJ1-2	.	CASSLVALGGYTF
TRBV2	TRBJ2-7	.	CASSEARTTGARPYEQYF
TRBV6-6	TRBJ2-7	.	CASTVTGSSYEQYF
TRBV25-1	TRBJ1-5	few	CASTGNSNQPQHF
TRBV7-9	TRBJ2-3	.	CASSRPSGAADTQYF
TRBV6-1	TRBJ1-1	.	CASTLDRVGEAFF
TRBV27	TRBJ1-1	.	CASSSNTEAFF
TRBV5-1	TRBJ1-4	.	CASSPLGTNNEKLFF
TRBV6-5	TRBJ2-1	.	CASSYLLAGGEGEQFF
TRBV19	TRBJ2-1	.	CASSPRSSSYNEQFF
TRBV9	TRBJ2-1	.	CASSVVAGGLYEQFF
TRBV11-2	TRBJ2-4	.	CASSLGELAGGLAKNIQYF
TRBV7-6	TRBJ2-3	.	CASSGGGAISTDTQYF
TRBV5-1	TRBJ2-7	.	CASSSTAALSYEQYF
TRBV19	TRBJ1-2	.	CASGKTGVGYGYTF
TRBV25-1	TRBJ2-3	.	CASTGNSNTQYF
TRBV5-4	TRBJ2-3	.	CASSLGGTSTDTQYF
TRBV18	TRBJ2-5	.	CASSPRLAGGQETQYF
TRBV6-6	TRBJ1-4	.	CASSRDTGGEKLFF
TRBV19	TRBJ2-5	.	CASSINGQGAWETQYF
TRBV11-3	TRBJ2-7	.	CASSLSNSPYEQYF
TRBV19	TRBJ2-3	.	CASSSTGIPDTQYF
TRBV28	TRBJ1-1	.	CASSLPSEAFF